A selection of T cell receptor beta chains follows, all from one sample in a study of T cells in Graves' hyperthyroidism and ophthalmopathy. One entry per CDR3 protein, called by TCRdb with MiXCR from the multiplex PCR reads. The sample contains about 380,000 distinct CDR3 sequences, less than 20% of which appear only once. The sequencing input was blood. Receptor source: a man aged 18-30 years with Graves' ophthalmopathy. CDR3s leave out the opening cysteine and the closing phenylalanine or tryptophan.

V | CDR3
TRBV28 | ASSLGSGVLYEQY
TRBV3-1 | VSSLADGRNTIY
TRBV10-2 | AISGDRIANYGYT
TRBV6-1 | ASSSQGDTDTQY
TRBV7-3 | ASSWGQGQSGANVLT
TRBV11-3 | ASSPGQGLKNEQF
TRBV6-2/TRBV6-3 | ASSSSGGEGDTQY
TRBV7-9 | ASSLGVREDEQF
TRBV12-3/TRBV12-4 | ASSLRNSNYGYT
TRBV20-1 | SADPTSTGGYGYT
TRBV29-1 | SVGGGVGTGGEEGYT
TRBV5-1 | ASSPDREGSYEQY
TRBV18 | ASSPGPPGPEAF
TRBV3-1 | ASSQDGGLHGYT
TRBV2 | ASSVGGGNEQF
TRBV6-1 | ASRGTEDYGYT
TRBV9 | ASSVAGTTTDTQY
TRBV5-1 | ASSPLTSGGNQETQY
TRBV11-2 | ASSLDRRVWYNEQF
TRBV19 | ASSMADSYNEQF
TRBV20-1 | SATDEKTEAF
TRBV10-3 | AISREGGDTEAF